Listed below are T cell receptor beta chains from one sample, sequenced in a study of memory CD4+ T cells and cytomegalovirus serostatus. Sequencing used immunoSEQ multiplex PCR; TCRdb keeps in-frame clones, though not all of them. This sample has under 55,000 clones, with just over 75% found just once. The sample consisted of memory CD4+ T cells from blood. All receptors derive from an adult in good health and CMV-seronegative. Each CDR3 is given with its conserved first and last residue. Fields, in order: J gene, V gene, D gene, CDR3 length, clone size, CDR3 protein. The D gene is left open where the match is weak. Clone size, where shown, is once, few, many, or a class for clones that have expanded.

j_call: TRBJ1-1
v_call: TRBV4-1
d_call: .
cdr3_length: 16
clone_size: once
cdr3_aa: CASSQEIGLPNTEAFF

j_call: TRBJ1-2
v_call: TRBV25-1
d_call: .
cdr3_length: 15
clone_size: .
cdr3_aa: CASSENTGRDDGYTF

j_call: TRBJ2-2
v_call: TRBV15
d_call: TRBD1
cdr3_length: 18
clone_size: .
cdr3_aa: CATSRGTGKRLDTGELFF

j_call: TRBJ2-7
v_call: TRBV7-2
d_call: .
cdr3_length: 14
clone_size: .
cdr3_aa: CASSLGEVSYEQYF

j_call: TRBJ2-7
v_call: TRBV11-2
d_call: .
cdr3_length: 11
clone_size: .
cdr3_aa: CASSSGYEQYF

j_call: TRBJ2-5
v_call: TRBV29-1
d_call: TRBD1
cdr3_length: 14
clone_size: .
cdr3_aa: CSVAPDRVQETQYF

j_call: TRBJ1-1
v_call: TRBV18
d_call: .
cdr3_length: 14
clone_size: .
cdr3_aa: CASSREVKTTEAFF

j_call: TRBJ2-7
v_call: TRBV5-4
d_call: .
cdr3_length: 14
clone_size: once
cdr3_aa: CASPPGQLSYEQYF

j_call: TRBJ1-2
v_call: TRBV27
d_call: .
cdr3_length: 15
clone_size: few
cdr3_aa: CASSLDGGLLNGYTF

j_call: TRBJ2-5
v_call: TRBV7-2
d_call: TRBD1
cdr3_length: 16
clone_size: .
cdr3_aa: CASSPTGGGLGETQYF

j_call: TRBJ2-6
v_call: TRBV5-1
d_call: .
cdr3_length: 15
clone_size: .
cdr3_aa: CASSFEGSGANVLTF

j_call: TRBJ1-5
v_call: TRBV6-1
d_call: TRBD1
cdr3_length: 14
clone_size: .
cdr3_aa: CASSGTGLYQPQHF

j_call: TRBJ1-1
v_call: TRBV19
d_call: .
cdr3_length: 17
clone_size: once
cdr3_aa: CASTPGGGPAGNTEAFF

j_call: TRBJ2-1
v_call: TRBV10-3
d_call: .
cdr3_length: 16
clone_size: .
cdr3_aa: CAISGATSGGNNEQFF

j_call: TRBJ2-5
v_call: TRBV5-6
d_call: TRBD2
cdr3_length: 18
clone_size: few
cdr3_aa: CASSLGGLAGATRETQYF

j_call: TRBJ2-7
v_call: TRBV5-1
d_call: .
cdr3_length: 13
clone_size: few
cdr3_aa: CASSLGYTYEQYF

j_call: TRBJ2-5
v_call: TRBV27
d_call: TRBD1
cdr3_length: 14
clone_size: few
cdr3_aa: CASSFDRGRRTQYF

j_call: TRBJ2-1
v_call: TRBV7-6
d_call: TRBD2
cdr3_length: 19
clone_size: once
cdr3_aa: CASSLAPRISGRSYNEQFF

j_call: TRBJ1-2
v_call: TRBV7-2
d_call: .
cdr3_length: 14
clone_size: .
cdr3_aa: CASSLGTNLYGYTF

j_call: TRBJ2-2
v_call: TRBV7-8
d_call: .
cdr3_length: 15
clone_size: .
cdr3_aa: CASSQRRGDTGELFF

j_call: TRBJ2-2
v_call: TRBV19
d_call: .
cdr3_length: 16
clone_size: .
cdr3_aa: CASSRQENANTGELFF

j_call: TRBJ2-2
v_call: TRBV9
d_call: .
cdr3_length: 14
clone_size: .
cdr3_aa: CASSVNVNTGELFF

j_call: TRBJ2-1
v_call: TRBV19
d_call: .
cdr3_length: 15
clone_size: .
cdr3_aa: CASSIIGGEANEQFF

j_call: TRBJ2-3
v_call: TRBV5-6
d_call: .
cdr3_length: 12
clone_size: .
cdr3_aa: CASSTLRDTQYF

j_call: TRBJ2-3
v_call: TRBV7-2
d_call: .
cdr3_length: 13
clone_size: .
cdr3_aa: CASSGHPTDTQYF

j_call: TRBJ1-2
v_call: TRBV6-1
d_call: TRBD1
cdr3_length: 15
clone_size: few
cdr3_aa: CASSVTGTNPYGYTF

j_call: TRBJ2-5
v_call: TRBV27
d_call: .
cdr3_length: 13
clone_size: .
cdr3_aa: CASREQGRETQYF

j_call: TRBJ2-1
v_call: TRBV5-1
d_call: TRBD2
cdr3_length: 15
clone_size: .
cdr3_aa: CASSLPSGRGGEQFF

j_call: TRBJ2-7
v_call: TRBV5-6
d_call: .
cdr3_length: 16
clone_size: few
cdr3_aa: CASSLARGAIIHEQYF

j_call: TRBJ1-5
v_call: TRBV5-6
d_call: .
cdr3_length: 16
clone_size: .
cdr3_aa: CASSLAGREAGQPQHF

j_call: TRBJ2-7
v_call: TRBV28
d_call: TRBD2
cdr3_length: 14
clone_size: .
cdr3_aa: CASRDSGRGYEQYF

j_call: TRBJ2-7
v_call: TRBV5-1
d_call: .
cdr3_length: 11
clone_size: .
cdr3_aa: CASAEADEQYF

j_call: TRBJ1-2
v_call: TRBV7-2
d_call: .
cdr3_length: 10
clone_size: once
cdr3_aa: CASSLFGYTF

j_call: TRBJ1-1
v_call: TRBV5-4
d_call: .
cdr3_length: 14
clone_size: few
cdr3_aa: CASSLVGDRTEAFF

j_call: TRBJ2-7
v_call: TRBV6-4
d_call: .
cdr3_length: 16
clone_size: .
cdr3_aa: CASSEKRHLRTYEQYF

j_call: TRBJ1-6
v_call: TRBV5-6
d_call: .
cdr3_length: 17
clone_size: .
cdr3_aa: CASSFGVAGSYNSPLHF

j_call: TRBJ1-1
v_call: TRBV27
d_call: .
cdr3_length: 16
clone_size: .
cdr3_aa: CASSSTTRGLGTEAFF

j_call: TRBJ1-2
v_call: TRBV7-9
d_call: .
cdr3_length: 15
clone_size: .
cdr3_aa: CASSFRTLANYGYTF

j_call: TRBJ1-4
v_call: TRBV7-2
d_call: .
cdr3_length: 13
clone_size: .
cdr3_aa: CASSPRNDEKLFF

j_call: TRBJ2-6
v_call: TRBV9
d_call: TRBD2
cdr3_length: 22
clone_size: .
cdr3_aa: CASSARPRGGLPEGPGANVLTF

j_call: TRBJ2-4
v_call: TRBV10-1
d_call: TRBD2
cdr3_length: 18
clone_size: .
cdr3_aa: CASSEPGLAGRGKNIQYF

j_call: TRBJ2-7
v_call: TRBV5-1
d_call: .
cdr3_length: 14
clone_size: .
cdr3_aa: CASSLGQGHSEQYF

j_call: TRBJ1-4
v_call: TRBV7-6
d_call: .
cdr3_length: 16
clone_size: once
cdr3_aa: CASSFGSLATNEKLFF

j_call: TRBJ1-3
v_call: TRBV7-8
d_call: .
cdr3_length: 13
clone_size: .
cdr3_aa: CASSLWELNTIYF